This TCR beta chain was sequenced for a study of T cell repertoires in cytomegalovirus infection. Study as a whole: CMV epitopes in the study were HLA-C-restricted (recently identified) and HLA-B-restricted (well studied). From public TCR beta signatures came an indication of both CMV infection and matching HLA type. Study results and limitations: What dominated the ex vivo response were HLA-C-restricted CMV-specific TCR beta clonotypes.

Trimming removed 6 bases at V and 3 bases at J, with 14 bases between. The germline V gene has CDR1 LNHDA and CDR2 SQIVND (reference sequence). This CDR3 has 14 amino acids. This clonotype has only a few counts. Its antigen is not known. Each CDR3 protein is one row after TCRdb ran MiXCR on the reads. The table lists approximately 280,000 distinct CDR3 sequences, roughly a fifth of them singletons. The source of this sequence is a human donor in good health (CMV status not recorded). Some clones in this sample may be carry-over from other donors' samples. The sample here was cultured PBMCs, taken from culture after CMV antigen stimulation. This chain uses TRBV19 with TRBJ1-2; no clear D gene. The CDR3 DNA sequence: TGTGCCAGTAGCTCAGTGGGAGTGGACTATGGCTACACCTTC. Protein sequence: CASSSVGVDYGYTF.